The clone carrying this T cell receptor beta chain was seen a handful of times. Its antigen remains unidentified. This sample is part of a study of T-cell reconstitution after alpha-beta-depleted transplantation in children. Library preparation (for TCRbeta) was performed with unique molecular identifiers. Each CDR3 protein gets one entry after TCRdb re-called the PCR reads with MiXCR. The table has fewer than 1 million distinct CDR3 sequences, around 17% seen once. V lost 6 bases and J lost 1; bases outside the gene matches: 4. The germline CDR1 and CDR2 sequences are SNHLY and FYNNEI. The CDR3 runs 15 residues. Notes on the study in general: Some patients showed high day-60 TCRbeta diversity, which derived from surviving recipient T cells and thymic progenitors. Reported findings indicate that, about two months after transplant, alpha-beta T cells came from several hundred expanded clones, which were derived from non-depleted graft cells.

The TCR originated in a male patient between 10 and 17 years old who had a stem cell transplant for acute lymphoblastic leukemia, so the T cells may come from the graft donor. The sequencing here drew on PBMCs, mostly from graft donor cells, taken 360 days after TCRalphabeta/CD19-depleted stem cell transplant. The chain joins TRBV2 to TRBJ2-7; 12 bases fit TRBD1. The CDR3 spells CASSKGQGASYEQYF. The CDR3 DNA reads as TGTGCCAGCAGCAAGGGACAGGGGGCTTCCTACGAGCAGTACTTC.